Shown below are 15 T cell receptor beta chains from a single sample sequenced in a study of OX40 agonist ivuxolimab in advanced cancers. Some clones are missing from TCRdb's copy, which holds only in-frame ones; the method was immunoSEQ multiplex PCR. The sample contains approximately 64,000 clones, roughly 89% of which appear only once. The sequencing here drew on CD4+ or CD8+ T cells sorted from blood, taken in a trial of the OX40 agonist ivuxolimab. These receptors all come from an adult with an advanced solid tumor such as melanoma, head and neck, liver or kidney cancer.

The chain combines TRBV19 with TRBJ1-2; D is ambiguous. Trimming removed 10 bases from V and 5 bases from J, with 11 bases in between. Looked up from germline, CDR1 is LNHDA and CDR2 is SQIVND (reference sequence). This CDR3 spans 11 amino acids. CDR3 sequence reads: CATGLGYGYTF. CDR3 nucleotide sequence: TGTGCCACTGGACTCGGGTATGGCTACACCTTC.

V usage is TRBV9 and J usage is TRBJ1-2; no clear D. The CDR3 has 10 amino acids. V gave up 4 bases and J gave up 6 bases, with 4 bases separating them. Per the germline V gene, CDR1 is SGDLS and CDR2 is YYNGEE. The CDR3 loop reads CASSSNGYTF. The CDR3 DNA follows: TGTGCCAGCAGCTCAAATGGCTACACCTTC.

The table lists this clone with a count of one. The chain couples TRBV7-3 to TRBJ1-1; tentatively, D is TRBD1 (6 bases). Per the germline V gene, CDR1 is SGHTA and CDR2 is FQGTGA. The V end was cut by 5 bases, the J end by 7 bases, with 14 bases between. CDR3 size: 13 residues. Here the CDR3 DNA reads TGTGCCAGCAGCCCGACCAGGGGTGGTGAAGCTTTCTTT. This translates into CASSPTRGGEAFF.

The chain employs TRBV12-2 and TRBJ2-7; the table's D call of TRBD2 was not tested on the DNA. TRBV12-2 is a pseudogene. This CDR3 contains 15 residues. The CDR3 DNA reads TGTGCAAGTCGCTTAGGTCTTGGGACTAGCTACGAGCAGTACTTC. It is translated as CASRLGLGTSYEQYF.

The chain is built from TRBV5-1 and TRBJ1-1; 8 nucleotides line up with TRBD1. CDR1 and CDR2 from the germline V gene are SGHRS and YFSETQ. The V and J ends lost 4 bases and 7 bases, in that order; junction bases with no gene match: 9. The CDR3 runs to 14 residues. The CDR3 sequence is CASSPSTGGNEAFF. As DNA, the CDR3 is TGCGCCAGCAGCCCCTCTACAGGGGGGAATGAAGCTTTCTTT.

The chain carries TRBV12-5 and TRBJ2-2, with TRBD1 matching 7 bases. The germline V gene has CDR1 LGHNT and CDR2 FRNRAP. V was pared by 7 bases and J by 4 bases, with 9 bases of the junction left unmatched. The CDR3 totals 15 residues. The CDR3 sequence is CASVSDREGTGELFF. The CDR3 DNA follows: TGTGCTAGTGTTTCCGACAGGGAAGGCACCGGGGAGCTGTTTTTT.

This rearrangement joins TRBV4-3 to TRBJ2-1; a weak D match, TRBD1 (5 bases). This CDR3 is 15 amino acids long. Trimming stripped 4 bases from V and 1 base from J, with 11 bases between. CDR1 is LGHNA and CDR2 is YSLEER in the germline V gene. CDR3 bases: TGCGCCAGCAGCCGGCAGGGCGAATCCTACAATGAGCAGTTCTTC. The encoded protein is CASSRQGESYNEQFF.

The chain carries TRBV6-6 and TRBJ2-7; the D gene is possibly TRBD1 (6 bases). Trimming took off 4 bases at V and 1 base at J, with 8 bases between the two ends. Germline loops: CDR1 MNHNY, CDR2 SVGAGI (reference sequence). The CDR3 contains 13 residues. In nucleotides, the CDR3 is TGTGCCAGCAGTTTAACAGGGTCCTACGAGCAGTACTTC. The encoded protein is CASSLTGSYEQYF.

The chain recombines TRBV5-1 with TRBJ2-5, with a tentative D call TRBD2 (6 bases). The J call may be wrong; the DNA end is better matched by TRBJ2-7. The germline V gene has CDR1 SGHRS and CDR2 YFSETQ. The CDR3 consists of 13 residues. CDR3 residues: CASSSEGLYEQYF. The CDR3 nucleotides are TGCGCCAGCAGCTCGGAGGGTCTCTACGAGCAGTACTTC.

The CDR3 DNA is TGTGCCAGCAAGTCTAGCGGGAACACCGGGGAGCTGTTTTTT. Protein: CASKSSGNTGELFF. The V gene is TRBV2, the J gene TRBJ2-2; 7 bases align to TRBD2. V was clipped by 7 bases and J by 1 base; unmatched bases: 3. CDR1 SNHLY and CDR2 FYNNEI come from the germline V gene. This CDR3 has 14 amino acids.

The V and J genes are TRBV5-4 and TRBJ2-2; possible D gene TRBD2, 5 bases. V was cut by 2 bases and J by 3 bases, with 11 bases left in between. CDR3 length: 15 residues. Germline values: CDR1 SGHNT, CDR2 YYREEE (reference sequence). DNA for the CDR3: TGTGCCAGCAGCTTATTTAGCGTGGACACCGGGGAGCTGTTTTTT. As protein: CASSLFSVDTGELFF.

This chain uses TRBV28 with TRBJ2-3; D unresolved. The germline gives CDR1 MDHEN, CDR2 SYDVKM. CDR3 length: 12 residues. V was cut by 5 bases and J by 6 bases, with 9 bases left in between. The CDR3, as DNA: TGTGCCAGCAGTCCAGGAGCCGATACGCAGTATTTT. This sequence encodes CASSPGADTQYF.

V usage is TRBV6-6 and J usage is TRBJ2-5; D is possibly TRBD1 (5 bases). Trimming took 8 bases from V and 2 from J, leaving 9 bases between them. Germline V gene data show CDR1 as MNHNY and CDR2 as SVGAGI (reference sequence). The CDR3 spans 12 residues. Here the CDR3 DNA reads TGTGCCAGCCTAGGGGTGCAAGAGACCCAGTACTTC. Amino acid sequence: CASLGVQETQYF.

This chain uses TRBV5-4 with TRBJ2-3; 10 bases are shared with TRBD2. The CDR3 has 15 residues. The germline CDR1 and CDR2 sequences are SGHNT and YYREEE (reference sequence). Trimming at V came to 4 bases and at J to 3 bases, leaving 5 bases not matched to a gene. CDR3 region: CASSRPSGSTDTQYF. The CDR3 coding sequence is TGTGCCAGCAGCCGCCCTAGCGGGAGTACAGATACGCAGTATTTT.

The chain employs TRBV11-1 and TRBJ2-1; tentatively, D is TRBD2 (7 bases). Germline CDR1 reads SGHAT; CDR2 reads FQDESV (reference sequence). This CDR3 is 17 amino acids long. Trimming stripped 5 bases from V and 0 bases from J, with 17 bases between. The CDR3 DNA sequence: TGTGCCAGCAGCCAAGGGGGGGTCGGAAGCTCCTACAATGAGCAGTTCTTC. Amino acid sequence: CASSQGGVGSSYNEQFF.